Below are 5 T cell receptor beta chains sequenced from a single sample in a study of T cells in Graves' hyperthyroidism and ophthalmopathy. Amplification of TCR beta CDR3 regions was performed using RNA transcripts as template. First-round RT-PCR of the TCR CDR3 relied on the HTBI primer set. Using its own MiXCR run on the multiplex PCR reads, TCRdb lists one record per CDR3 protein. This table holds hundreds of thousands of distinct CDR3 sequences, approximately 36% found once. Sequencing was carried out using blood. The receptors stem from a middle-aged woman with Graves' hyperthyroidism.

The CDR3 DNA reads TGTGCCAGCAGCCAAGATCTTGGGCAGCTAGCGGGAGCTTACTACTACGAGCAGTACTTC. Translation: CASSQDLGQLAGAYYYEQYF. The chain combines TRBV7-6 with TRBJ2-7; 10 bases fit TRBD2. This CDR3 is built from 20 residues. Losses at the gene ends were 5 bases for V and 3 bases for J; bases not matched to a gene: 22. The germline CDR1 and CDR2 sequences are SGHVS and FNYEAQ.

The sample holds a few counts of this clonotype. This chain connects TRBV9 to TRBJ2-5; the D call may be TRBD1 or TRBD2 (5 bases each). The V and J ends lost 5 bases and 5 bases respectively, with 16 bases between them. Germline values: CDR1 SGDLS, CDR2 YYNGEE. The CDR3 runs 14 residues. CDR3 protein: CASSLVGVGETQYF. The CDR3 nucleotides are TGTGCCAGCAGTTTAGTGGGGGTTGGTGAGACCCAGTACTTC. The full variable domain, its missing parts supplied by reference TRBV9 and TRBJ2-5, is DSGVTQTPKHLITATGQRVTLRCSPRSGDLSVYWYQQSLDQGLQFLIQYYNGEERAKGNILERFSAQQFPDLHSELNLSSLELGDSALYFCASSLVGVGETQYFGPGTRLLVL.

This clonotype was detected many times. The chain has TRBV12-3 or TRBV12-4 and TRBJ1-1; D gene uncertain. V dropped 7 bases and J dropped 5 bases, with 14 bases sitting between them. The CDR3 covers 13 residues. The CDR3 region has the DNA TGTGCCAGCAACTCCAAGGGAGGAACTGAAGCTTTCTTT. Translated: CASNSKGGTEAFF.

The chain combines TRBV7-2 with TRBJ2-7; perhaps D is TRBD1 or TRBD2 (6 bases each). The V end lost 1 base, the J end lost 3 bases, and 13 bases lay between the germline ends. The CDR3 length is 15 residues. Germline assignment: CDR1 SGHTA and CDR2 FQGNSA. In DNA form, the CDR3 reads TGTGCCAGCAGCTTAGAGTGGGGGGCCCGCTACGAGCAGTACTTC. This codes for CASSLEWGARYEQYF. Looking up the rest from reference TRBV7-2 and TRBJ2-7 gives the full variable domain: GAGVSQSPSNKVTEKGKDVELRCDPISGHTALYWYRQSLGQGLEFLIYFQGNSAPDKSGLPSDRFSAERTGGSVSTLTIQRTQQEDSAVYLCASSLEWGARYEQYFGPGTRLTVT.

The rearrangement links TRBV25-1 to TRBJ2-7, with 12 bases lining up with TRBD1. Unmatched junction bases numbered 27, after V lost 2 bases and J lost 7 bases. This CDR3 contains 22 residues. From germline, CDR1 is MGHDK and CDR2 SYGVNS. In DNA form, the CDR3 reads TGTGCCAGCAGTGAAGTCATCGTCGGGGGGAGCTACCGGGGACAGGGGGCAGAAGAGCAGTACTTC. Its protein is CASSEVIVGGSYRGQGAEEQYF.